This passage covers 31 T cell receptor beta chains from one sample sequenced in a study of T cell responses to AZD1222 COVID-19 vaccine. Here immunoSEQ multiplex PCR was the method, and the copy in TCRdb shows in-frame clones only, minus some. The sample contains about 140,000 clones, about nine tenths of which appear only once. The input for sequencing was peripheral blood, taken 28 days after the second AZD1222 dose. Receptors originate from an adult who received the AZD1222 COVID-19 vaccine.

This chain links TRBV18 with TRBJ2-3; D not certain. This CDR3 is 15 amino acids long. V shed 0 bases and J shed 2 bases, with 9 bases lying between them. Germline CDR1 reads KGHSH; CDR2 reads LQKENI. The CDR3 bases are TGTGCCAGCTCACCACCGAACAGATTCACAGATACGCAGTATTTT. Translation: CASSPPNRFTDTQYF.

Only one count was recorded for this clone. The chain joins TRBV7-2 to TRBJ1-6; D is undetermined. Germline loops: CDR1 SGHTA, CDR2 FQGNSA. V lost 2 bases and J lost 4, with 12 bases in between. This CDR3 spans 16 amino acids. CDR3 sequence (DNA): TGTGCCAGCAGCTTATCAGGAAAGGAATATAATTCACCCCTCCACTTT. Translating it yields CASSLSGKEYNSPLHF.

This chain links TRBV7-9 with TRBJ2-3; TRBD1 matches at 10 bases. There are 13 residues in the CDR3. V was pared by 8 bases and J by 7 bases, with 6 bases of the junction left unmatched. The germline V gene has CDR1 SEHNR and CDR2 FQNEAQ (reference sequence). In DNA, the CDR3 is TGTGCCAGCGAGGGACAGGGGTTGAATACGCAGTATTTT. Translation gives CASEGQGLNTQYF. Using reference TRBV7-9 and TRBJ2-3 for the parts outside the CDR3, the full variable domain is DTGVSQNPRHKITKRGQNVTFRCDPISEHNRLYWYRQTLGQGPEFLTYFQNEAQLEKSRLLSDRFSAERPKGSFSTLEIQRTEQGDSAMYLCASEGQGLNTQYFGPGTRLTVL.

CDR3 residues: CASSYLGSNQPQHF. DNA of the CDR3: TGTGCCAGCAGTTACCTGGGGAGCAATCAGCCCCAGCATTTT. The V call is TRBV6-2 or TRBV6-3, the J call TRBJ1-5, with D unresolved. V lost 2 bases and J lost 1, with 6 bases in between. The germline V gene encodes CDR1 MNHEY and CDR2 SVGEGT. The CDR3 covers 14 residues.

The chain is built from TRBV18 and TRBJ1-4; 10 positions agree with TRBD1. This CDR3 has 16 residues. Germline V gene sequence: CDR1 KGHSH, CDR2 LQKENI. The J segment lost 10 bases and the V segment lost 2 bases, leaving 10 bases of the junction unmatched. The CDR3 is CASSPAPTGGGVKLFF. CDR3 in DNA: TGTGCCAGCTCACCAGCGCCGACAGGGGGCGGAGTAAAACTGTTTTTT.

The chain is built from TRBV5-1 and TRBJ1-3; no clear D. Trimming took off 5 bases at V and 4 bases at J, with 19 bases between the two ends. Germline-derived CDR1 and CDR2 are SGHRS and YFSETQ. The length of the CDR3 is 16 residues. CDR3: CASSSSSTGLGNTIYF. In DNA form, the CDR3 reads TGCGCCAGCAGTTCTAGTAGTACGGGTTTAGGAAACACCATATATTTT.

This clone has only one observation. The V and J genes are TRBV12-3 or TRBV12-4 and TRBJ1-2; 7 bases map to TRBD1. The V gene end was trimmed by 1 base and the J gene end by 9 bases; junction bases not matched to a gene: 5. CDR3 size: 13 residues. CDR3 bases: TGTGCCAGCAGTTTAGACAGGGGATTACGCTACACCTTC. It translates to CASSLDRGLRYTF.

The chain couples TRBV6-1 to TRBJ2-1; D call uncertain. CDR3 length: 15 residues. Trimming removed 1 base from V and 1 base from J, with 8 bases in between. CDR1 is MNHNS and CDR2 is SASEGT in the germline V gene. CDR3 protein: CASSEGPESYNEQFF. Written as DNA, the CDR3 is TGTGCCAGCAGTGAAGGGCCTGAGTCCTACAATGAGCAGTTCTTC.

DNA of the CDR3: TGTGCCAGCAGCCACCCCGAGGGGTGGGGTTCACCCCTCCACTTT. It encodes CASSHPEGWGSPLHF. The chain is built from TRBV4-2 and TRBJ1-6; TRBD1 might be the D (5 bases). Trimming cost V 3 bases and J 9 bases, with 15 bases left between them. The germline gives CDR1 LGHNA, CDR2 YNFKEQ. CDR3 length: 15 residues.

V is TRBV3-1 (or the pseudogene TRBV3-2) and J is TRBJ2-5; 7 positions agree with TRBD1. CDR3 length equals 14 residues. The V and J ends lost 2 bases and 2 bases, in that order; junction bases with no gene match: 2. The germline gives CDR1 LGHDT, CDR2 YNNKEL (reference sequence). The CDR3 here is CASSQSGGQETQYF. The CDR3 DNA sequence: TGTGCCAGCAGCCAATCAGGGGGACAAGAGACCCAGTACTTC.

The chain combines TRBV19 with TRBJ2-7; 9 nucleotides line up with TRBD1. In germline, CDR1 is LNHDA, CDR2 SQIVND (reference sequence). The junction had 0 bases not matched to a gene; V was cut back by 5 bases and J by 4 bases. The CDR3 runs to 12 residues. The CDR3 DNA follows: TGTGCCAGTAGTGACAGGGGGTACGAGCAGTACTTC. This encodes CASSDRGYEQYF.

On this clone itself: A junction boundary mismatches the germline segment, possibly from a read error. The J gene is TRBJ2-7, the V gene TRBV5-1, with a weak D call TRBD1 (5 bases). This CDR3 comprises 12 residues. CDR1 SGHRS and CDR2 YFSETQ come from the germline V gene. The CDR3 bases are TGCGCCAGCAGCCCCGGCTGGGGCCCTCGGGACTTC. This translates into CASSPGWGPRDF.

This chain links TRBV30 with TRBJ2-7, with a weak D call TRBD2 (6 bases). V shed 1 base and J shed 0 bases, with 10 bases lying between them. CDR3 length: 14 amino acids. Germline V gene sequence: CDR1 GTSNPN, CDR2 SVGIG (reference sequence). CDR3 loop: CAWSGTTRSYEQYF. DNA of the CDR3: TGTGCCTGGAGTGGGACTACCCGCTCCTACGAGCAGTACTTC.

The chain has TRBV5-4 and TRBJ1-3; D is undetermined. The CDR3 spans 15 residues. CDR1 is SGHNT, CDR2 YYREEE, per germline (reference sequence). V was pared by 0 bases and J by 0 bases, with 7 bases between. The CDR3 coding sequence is TGTGCCAGCAGCTTGGACGGGGTCTCTGGAAACACCATATATTTT. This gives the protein CASSLDGVSGNTIYF.

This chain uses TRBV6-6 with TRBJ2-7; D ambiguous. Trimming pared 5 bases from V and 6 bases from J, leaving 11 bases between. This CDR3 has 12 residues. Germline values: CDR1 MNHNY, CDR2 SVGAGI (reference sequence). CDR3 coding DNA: TGTGCCAGCAGTGCCACAAATCGCGAGCAGTACTTC. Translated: CASSATNREQYF.

CDR3 nucleotides: TGTGCCACCAGTGATTTGCTTGGTGGTGAGCAGTTCTTC. Its protein is CATSDLLGGEQFF. The chain combines TRBV24-1 with TRBJ2-1; D remains unclear. This CDR3 has 13 residues. The germline gives CDR1 KGHDR, CDR2 SFDVKD. V dropped 0 bases and J dropped 9 bases, with 8 bases sitting between them.

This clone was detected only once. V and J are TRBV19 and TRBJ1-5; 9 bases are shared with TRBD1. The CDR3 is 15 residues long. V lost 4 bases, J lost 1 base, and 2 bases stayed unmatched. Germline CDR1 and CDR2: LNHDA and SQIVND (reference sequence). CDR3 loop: CASSSGQGSNQPQHF. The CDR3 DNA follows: TGTGCCAGTAGTAGCGGACAGGGGAGCAATCAGCCCCAGCATTTT.

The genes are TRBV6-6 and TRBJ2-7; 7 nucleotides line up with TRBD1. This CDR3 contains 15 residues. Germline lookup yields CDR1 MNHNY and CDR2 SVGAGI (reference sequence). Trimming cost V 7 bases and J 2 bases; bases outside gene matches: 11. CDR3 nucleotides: TGTGCCAGCACCAACGACAGGGACAGTCCCTACGAGCAGTACTTC. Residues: CASTNDRDSPYEQYF.

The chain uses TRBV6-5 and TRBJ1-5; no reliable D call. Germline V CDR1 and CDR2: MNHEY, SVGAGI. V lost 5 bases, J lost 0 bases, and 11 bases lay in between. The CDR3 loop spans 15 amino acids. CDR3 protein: CASSPVGNSNQPQHF. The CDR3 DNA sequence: TGTGCCAGCAGTCCGGTTGGAAATAGCAATCAGCCCCAGCATTTT.

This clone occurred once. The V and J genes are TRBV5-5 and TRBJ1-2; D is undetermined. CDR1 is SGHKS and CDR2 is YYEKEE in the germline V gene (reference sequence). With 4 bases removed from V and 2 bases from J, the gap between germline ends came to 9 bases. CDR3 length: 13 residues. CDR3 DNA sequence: TGTGCCAGCAGCCCCCTACAAAACTATGGCTACACCTTC. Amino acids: CASSPLQNYGYTF.

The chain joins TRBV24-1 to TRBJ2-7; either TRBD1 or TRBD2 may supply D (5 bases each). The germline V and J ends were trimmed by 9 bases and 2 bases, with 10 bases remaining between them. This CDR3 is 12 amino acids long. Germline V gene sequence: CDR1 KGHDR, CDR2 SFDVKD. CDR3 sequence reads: CATGTDTYEQYF. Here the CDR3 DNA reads TGTGCCACCGGGACCGATACCTACGAGCAGTACTTC.

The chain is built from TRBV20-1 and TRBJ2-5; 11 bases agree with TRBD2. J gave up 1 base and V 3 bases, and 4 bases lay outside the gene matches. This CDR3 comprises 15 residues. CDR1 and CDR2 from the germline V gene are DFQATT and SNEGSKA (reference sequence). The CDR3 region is CSASIAGGIQETQYF. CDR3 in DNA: TGCAGTGCTAGTATAGCGGGAGGGATCCAAGAGACCCAGTACTTC.

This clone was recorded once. CDR3 sequence reads: CAISRTSGGPDSYNEQFF. The CDR3, as DNA: TGTGCCATCAGCAGGACTAGCGGGGGGCCTGATTCCTACAATGAGCAGTTCTTC. This chain uses TRBV10-3 with TRBJ2-1; 14 nucleotides agree with TRBD2. Germline CDR1 and CDR2: ENHRY and SYGVKD. With V trimmed by 6 bases and J by 1 base, 8 bases remained unmatched. This CDR3 is 18 amino acids long.

CDR3 amino acids: CASSSGGLAGELFF. The CDR3, as DNA: TGCGCCAGCAGCTCGGGGGGCCTAGCCGGGGAGCTGTTTTTT. The V call is TRBV5-1, the J call TRBJ2-2; D might be TRBD2 (7 bases). Trimming removed 3 bases from V and 6 bases from J, with 12 bases in between. The CDR3 runs to 14 residues. CDR1 and CDR2 from the germline V gene are SGHRS and YFSETQ.

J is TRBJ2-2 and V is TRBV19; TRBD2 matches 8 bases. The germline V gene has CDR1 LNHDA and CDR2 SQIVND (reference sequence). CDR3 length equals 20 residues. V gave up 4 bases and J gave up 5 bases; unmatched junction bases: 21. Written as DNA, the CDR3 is TGTGCCAGTAGTACAGACTACAGCTCGGCGTCTAGCGGGTATACCGGGGAGCTGTTTTTT. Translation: CASSTDYSSASSGYTGELFF.

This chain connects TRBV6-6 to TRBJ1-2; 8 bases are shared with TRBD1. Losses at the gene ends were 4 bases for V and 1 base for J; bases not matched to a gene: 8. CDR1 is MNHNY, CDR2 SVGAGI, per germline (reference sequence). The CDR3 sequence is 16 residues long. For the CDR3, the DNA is TGTGCCAGCAGTTTTGCCGGGACAGGACTTAACTATGGCTACACCTTC. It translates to CASSFAGTGLNYGYTF.

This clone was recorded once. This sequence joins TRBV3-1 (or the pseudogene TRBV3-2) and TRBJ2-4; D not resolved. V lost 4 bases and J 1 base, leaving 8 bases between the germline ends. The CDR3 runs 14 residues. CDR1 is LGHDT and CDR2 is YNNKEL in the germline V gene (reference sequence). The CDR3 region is CASSRGGAKNIQYF. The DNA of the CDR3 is TGTGCCAGCAGCCGAGGTGGGGCCAAAAACATTCAGTACTTC.

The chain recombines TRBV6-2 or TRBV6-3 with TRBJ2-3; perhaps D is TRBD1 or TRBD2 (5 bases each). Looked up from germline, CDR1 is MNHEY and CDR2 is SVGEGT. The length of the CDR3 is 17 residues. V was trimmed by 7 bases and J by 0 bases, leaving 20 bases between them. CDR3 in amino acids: CASIPKGPGSSTDTQYF. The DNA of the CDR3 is TGTGCCAGCATCCCGAAGGGACCGGGTTCTAGCACAGATACGCAGTATTTT.

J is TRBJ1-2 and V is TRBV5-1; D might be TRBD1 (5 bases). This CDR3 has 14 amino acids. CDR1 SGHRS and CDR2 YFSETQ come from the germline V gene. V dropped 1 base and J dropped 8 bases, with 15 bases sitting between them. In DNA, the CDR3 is TGCGCCAGCAGCTTGTTAGGGACCCCGAACGGCTACACCTTC. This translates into CASSLLGTPNGYTF. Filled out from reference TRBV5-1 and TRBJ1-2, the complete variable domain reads KAGVTQTPRYLIKTRGQQVTLSCSPISGHRSVSWYQQTPGQGLQFLFEYFSETQRNKGNFPGRFSGRQFSNSRSEMNVSTLELGDSALYLCASSLLGTPNGYTFGSGTRLTVV.

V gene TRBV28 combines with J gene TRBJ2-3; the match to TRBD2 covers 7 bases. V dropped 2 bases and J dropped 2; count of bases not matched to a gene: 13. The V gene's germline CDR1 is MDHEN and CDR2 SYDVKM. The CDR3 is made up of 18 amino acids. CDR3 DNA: TGTGCCAGCAGTTTAGAGGGAGGGCGGAGTTTTAACACAGATACGCAGTATTTT. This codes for CASSLEGGRSFNTDTQYF.

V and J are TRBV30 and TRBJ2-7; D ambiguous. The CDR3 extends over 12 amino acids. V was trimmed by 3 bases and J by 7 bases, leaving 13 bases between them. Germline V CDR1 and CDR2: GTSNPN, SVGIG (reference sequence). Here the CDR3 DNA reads TGTGCCTGGAGAAATTCCCCCGGGGAGCAGTACTTC. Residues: CAWRNSPGEQYF.